The present entry profiles one T cell receptor (beta chain) with its context. TCRbeta library preparation incorporated unique molecular identifiers. Using its own MiXCR run on the PCR reads, TCRdb lists one record per CDR3 protein. The sample includes about 480,000 distinct CDR3 sequences, around 13% of them seen just once. These data belong to a study of T-cell reconstitution after alpha-beta-depleted transplantation in children. Germline V gene data show CDR1 as MGHRA and CDR2 as YSYEKL. The CDR3 has 22 residues. The V and J ends lost 0 bases and 2 bases, in that order; junction bases with no gene match: 17.

This chain connects TRBV4-1 to TRBJ2-6; 9 bases fit TRBD1. This TCR derives from a human donor who donated a stem cell graft to a child with combined immunodeficiency. The input for sequencing was PBMCs from the stem cell graft donor, taken from the stem cell graft. The CDR3 protein is CASSQEQPGTGSLVAGANVLTF. The CDR3 DNA reads as TGCGCCAGCAGCCAAGAGCAACCCGGGACAGGGAGCCTCGTGGCTGGGGCCAACGTCCTGACTTTC.